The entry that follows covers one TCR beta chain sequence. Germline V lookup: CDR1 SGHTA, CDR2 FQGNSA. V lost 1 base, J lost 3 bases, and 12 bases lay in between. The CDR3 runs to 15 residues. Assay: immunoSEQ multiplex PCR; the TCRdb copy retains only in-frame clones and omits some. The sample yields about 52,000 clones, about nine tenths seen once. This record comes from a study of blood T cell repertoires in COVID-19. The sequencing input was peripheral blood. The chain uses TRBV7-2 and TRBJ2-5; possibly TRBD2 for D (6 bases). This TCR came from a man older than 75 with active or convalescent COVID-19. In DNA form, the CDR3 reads TGTGCCAGCAGCTTAGACGGAGGCGGGGAAGAGACCCAGTACTTC. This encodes CASSLDGGGEETQYF. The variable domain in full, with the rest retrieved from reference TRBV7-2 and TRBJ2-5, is GAGVSQSPSNKVTEKGKDVELRCDPISGHTALYWYRQSLGQGLEFLIYFQGNSAPDKSGLPSDRFSAERTGGSVSTLTIQRTQQEDSAVYLCASSLDGGGEETQYFGPGTRLLVL.